The 10 T cell receptor beta chains below come from one sample, sequenced in a study of blood T cell repertoires in COVID-19. Here immunoSEQ multiplex PCR was the method, and the copy in TCRdb shows in-frame clones only, minus some. The sample shows about 250,000 clones, about 91% of them seen only once. What was sequenced was peripheral blood. Receptors originate from a man older than 75 with acute or convalescent COVID-19.

The V gene is TRBV5-6, the J gene TRBJ1-4; a possible D gene is TRBD1 (5 bases). The CDR3 covers 19 residues. Germline values: CDR1 SGHDT, CDR2 YYEEEE. The V gene lost 0 bases and the J gene lost 0 bases, with 18 bases spanning the gap. CDR3 in amino acids: CASSLAGDVGRSTNEKLFF. The CDR3 DNA is TGTGCCAGCAGCTTGGCGGGGGATGTGGGAAGATCAACTAATGAAAAACTGTTTTTT. Complete variable domain (other parts from reference TRBV5-6 and TRBJ1-4): DAGVTQSPTHLIKTRGQQVTLRCSPKSGHDTVSWYQQALGQGPQFIFQYYEEEERQRGNFPDRFSGHQFPNYSSELNVNALLLGDSALYLCASSLAGDVGRSTNEKLFFGSGTQLSVL.

Comments on this clone: Within the sample, other DNA sequences also encode this same CDR3. This sequence joins TRBV18 and TRBJ2-2; D is ambiguous. V was cut by 3 bases and J by 2 bases, with 13 bases left in between. The CDR3 length is 16 residues. Germline V gene data show CDR1 as KGHSH and CDR2 as LQKENI. DNA of the CDR3: TGTGCCAGCTCACCTACCCCGGAGTCTAACACCGGGGAGCTGTTTTTT. Translated: CASSPTPESNTGELFF. Supplemented by reference TRBV18 and TRBJ2-2, the full variable domain reads NAGVMQNPRHLVRRRGQEARLRCSPMKGHSHVYWYRQLPEEGLKFMVYLQKENIIDESGMPKERFSAEFPKEGPSILRIQQVVRGDSAAYFCASSPTPESNTGELFFGEGSRLTVL.

The genes are TRBV28 and TRBJ1-1; TRBD1 matches at 8 bases. The CDR3 extends over 13 amino acids. Germline assignment: CDR1 MDHEN and CDR2 SYDVKM. The V and J ends lost 5 bases and 6 bases, in that order; junction bases with no gene match: 5. The CDR3 loop is CASSGQGIAEAFF. CDR3 in DNA: TGTGCCAGCAGTGGACAGGGAATTGCTGAAGCTTTCTTT. Complete variable domain (other parts from reference TRBV28 and TRBJ1-1): DVKVTQSSRYLVKRTGEKVFLECVQDMDHENMFWYRQDPGLGLRLIYFSYDVKMKEKGDIPEGYSVSREKKERFSLILESASTNQTSMYLCASSGQGIAEAFFGQGTRLTVV.

The V call is TRBV5-1, the J call TRBJ2-2, with a weak D call TRBD1 (6 bases). Trimming shortened V by 2 bases and J by 1 base, and 12 bases separated the two germline ends. The CDR3 consists of 16 residues. Germline CDR1 is SGHRS and CDR2 is YFSETQ. The CDR3 here is CASSLRGGVNTGELFF. As DNA, the CDR3 is TGCGCCAGCAGCTTAAGAGGGGGTGTGAACACCGGGGAGCTGTTTTTT.

The chain combines TRBV5-1 with TRBJ2-2; 9 bases are shared with TRBD2. Germline V gives CDR1 SGHRS, CDR2 YFSETQ. V lost 1 base and J lost 2; bases outside the gene matches: 6. The CDR3 is 17 residues long. CDR3 protein: CASSLLASGANTGELFF. As DNA, the CDR3 is TGCGCCAGCAGCTTGCTGGCTAGCGGGGCTAACACCGGGGAGCTGTTTTTT.

The V gene is TRBV7-9, the J gene TRBJ2-7; D is ambiguous. V lost 0 bases and J 2 bases, leaving 5 bases between the germline ends. Per germline, CDR1 SEHNR and CDR2 FQNEAQ (reference sequence). The CDR3 totals 13 residues. DNA of the CDR3: TGTGCCAGCAGCTTAGCCGTAACCTACGAGCAGTACTTC. Its protein product is CASSLAVTYEQYF.

The chain recombines TRBV19 with TRBJ1-1; possibly TRBD1 for D (5 bases). V was trimmed by 4 bases and J by 0 bases, leaving 18 bases between them. The CDR3 has 17 amino acids. Germline V gives CDR1 LNHDA, CDR2 SQIVND (reference sequence). CDR3 DNA sequence: TGTGCCAGTAGTACCAGGCGTCAGGGTAAGGTGAACACTGAAGCTTTCTTT. It is translated as CASSTRRQGKVNTEAFF. The full variable domain, its missing parts supplied by reference TRBV19 and TRBJ1-1, is DGGITQSPKYLFRKEGQNVTLSCEQNLNHDAMYWYRQDPGQGLRLIYYSQIVNDFQKGDIAEGYSVSREKKESFPLTVTSAQKNPTAFYLCASSTRRQGKVNTEAFFGQGTRLTVV.

This clone was recorded once. In DNA, the CDR3 is TGTGCCATCAGTGGAGGCACGTACACCGGGGAGCTGTTTTTT. Amino acids: CAISGGTYTGELFF. This chain uses TRBV10-3 with TRBJ2-2; no definite D call. Trimming shortened V by 4 bases and J by 3 bases, and 9 bases separated the two germline ends. The CDR3 runs 14 residues. The germline V gene encodes CDR1 ENHRY and CDR2 SYGVKD.

The count of this clone is one. This chain links TRBV14 with TRBJ2-7; 7 bases map to TRBD1. CDR3 size: 16 residues. Trimming removed 1 base from V and 0 bases from J; junction bases left unmatched: 6. The V gene's germline CDR1 is SGHDN and CDR2 FVKESK. In DNA form, the CDR3 reads TGTGCCAGCAGCCAAGTCTTCGGGACAGACTCCTACGAGCAGTACTTC. It yields the protein CASSQVFGTDSYEQYF.

The rearrangement uses TRBV5-1 and TRBJ2-2, with 7 bases aligning to TRBD1. After removal of 2 bases from V and 3 bases from J, the junction contained 4 bases not matched to a gene. Germline V gene lookup returns CDR1 SGHRS and CDR2 YFSETQ. There are 15 residues in the CDR3. CDR3 sequence (DNA): TGCGCCAGCAGCTTAAGACAGGGCGACACCGGGGAGCTGTTTTTT. The encoded protein is CASSLRQGDTGELFF.